The 12 T cell receptor beta chains reported below all come from one sample, sequenced in a study of blood T cells in healthy people across ages. Through a sample-barcoded 5' primer and a J-beta primer mix, a second PCR was run for about 6 to 12 cycles. One entry per CDR3 protein results from TCRdb running MiXCR on the 5' RACE reads. This sample has roughly 410,000 distinct CDR3 sequences; 45% to 60% occur once, and the top ten carry around 53%. Material: blood. These receptors came from a man in his 60s in good health.

This chain links TRBV7-9 with TRBJ2-6; 7 bases fit TRBD1. CDR3 length: 17 amino acids. V dropped 5 bases and J dropped 7; count of bases not matched to a gene: 14. Germline V gene data show CDR1 as SEHNR and CDR2 as FQNEAQ (reference sequence). CDR3 DNA sequence: TGTGCCAGCAGCCCCAGGGACAGACCGGTGAGAGCCAACGTCCTGACTTTC. Protein: CASSPRDRPVRANVLTF. Full variable domain (outside the CDR3, taken from reference TRBV7-9 and TRBJ2-6): DTGVSQNPRHKITKRGQNVTFRCDPISEHNRLYWYRQTLGQGPEFLTYFQNEAQLEKSRLLSDRFSAERPKGSFSTLEIQRTEQGDSAMYLCASSPRDRPVRANVLTFGAGSRLTVL.

This clonotype was found a few times. The rearrangement links TRBV20-1 to TRBJ2-3, with a weak D call TRBD1 (5 bases). There are 16 residues in the CDR3. Germline loops: CDR1 DFQATT, CDR2 SNEGSKA (reference sequence). V was clipped by 1 base and J by 1 base, with 15 bases between them. The chain's CDR3 is CSARASLGLGTDTQYF. The CDR3 bases are TGCAGTGCTAGAGCCTCCCTGGGGCTTGGCACAGATACGCAGTATTTT.

The rearrangement links TRBV7-2 to TRBJ2-3; a possible D gene is TRBD2 (7 bases). There are 16 residues in the CDR3. CDR1 is SGHTA and CDR2 is FQGNSA in the germline V gene. Between the trimmed V and J ends, which lost 0 bases and 4 bases, there was a span of 14 bases. The CDR3: CASSLALGGGADTQYF. CDR3 bases: TGTGCCAGCAGCTTAGCGCTGGGCGGGGGCGCAGATACGCAGTATTTT.

With regard to this clonotype: It may be a read error: a sequence one base away is much more abundant. This chain connects TRBV2 to TRBJ2-5, with 12 bases aligning to TRBD2. With the DNA end fitting TRBJ2-1 better, the J assignment may be wrong. Germline V CDR1 and CDR2: SNHLY, FYNNEI. The CDR3 loop spans 15 amino acids. The CDR3 is CASRTSGVSQETQFF. The CDR3 DNA reads as TGTGCCAGCCGGACTAGCGGGGTTAGCCAAGAGACCCAGTTCTTC.

This clonotype was picked up a small number of times. V and J are TRBV5-1 and TRBJ2-7; 7 bases align to TRBD2. The V gene end was trimmed by 4 bases and the J gene end by 7 bases; junction bases not matched to a gene: 8. Per germline, CDR1 SGHRS and CDR2 YFSETQ. The CDR3 length is 13 residues. The DNA for the CDR3 is TGCGCCAGCAGCCCCTCGCCGGGAGGAGAGCAGTACTTC. Its protein is CASSPSPGGEQYF.

This rearrangement joins TRBV4-2 to TRBJ1-6; no definite D call. V lost 4 bases to trimming and J lost 12 bases, with 13 bases between them. The CDR3 has 13 amino acids. Germline V gene sequence: CDR1 LGHNA, CDR2 YNFKEQ. DNA for the CDR3: TGTGCCAGCAGCCCAGAGTTACGTCGACCCCTCCACTTT. It encodes CASSPELRRPLHF.

The V gene is TRBV6-5, the J gene TRBJ2-1, with 7 bases identical to TRBD1. V lost 6 bases, J lost 2 bases, and 1 base stayed unmatched. Looked up from germline, CDR1 is MNHEY and CDR2 is SVGAGI. This CDR3 spans 13 amino acids. The CDR3 reads CASRQGTYNEQFF. The CDR3 nucleotides are TGTGCCAGCAGACAGGGGACCTACAATGAGCAGTTCTTC.

The rearrangement uses TRBV28 and TRBJ1-2; D is perhaps TRBD1 (6 bases). The CDR3 has 14 residues. Germline V gene data show CDR1 as MDHEN and CDR2 as SYDVKM. Between the trimmed V and J ends, which lost 3 bases and 2 bases, there was a span of 10 bases. In DNA form, the CDR3 reads TGTGCCAGCAGTTTGGACAGAACGAACTATGGCTACACCTTC. Amino acids: CASSLDRTNYGYTF.

The CDR3 spells CASSGNEQFF. CDR3 nucleotides: TGTGCCAGCTCTGGGAATGAGCAGTTCTTC. V and J are TRBV6-6 and TRBJ2-1; D gene ambiguous. Germline V gives CDR1 MNHNY, CDR2 SVGAGI (reference sequence). CDR3 length: 10 amino acids. The V end lost 8 bases, the J end lost 7 bases, and 6 bases lay between the germline ends.

The V call is TRBV27, the J call TRBJ2-7; D not certain. The CDR3 consists of 14 residues. Germline V gene lookup returns CDR1 MNHEY and CDR2 SMNVEV (reference sequence). V was cut by 0 bases and J by 0 bases, with 6 bases left in between. The CDR3 is CASSLSSSSYEQYF. In nucleotides, the CDR3 is TGTGCCAGCAGTTTATCGAGCAGCTCCTACGAGCAGTACTTC.

The V gene is TRBV5-1, the J gene TRBJ1-2; D possibly corresponds to TRBD1 (5 bases). The CDR3 spans 13 residues. Trimming left V 1 base short and J 7 bases short, with 11 bases between. The germline gives CDR1 SGHRS, CDR2 YFSETQ. The CDR3 DNA follows: TGCGCCAGCAGCTTGTTCGGGGGAGGTGGCTACACCTTC. This translates into CASSLFGGGGYTF.

This clonotype came up many times. The rearrangement links TRBV6-2 or TRBV6-3 to TRBJ2-1; 7 nucleotides match TRBD1. Unmatched junction bases numbered 12, after V lost 7 bases and J lost 3 bases. The CDR3 has 16 residues. Germline-derived CDR1 and CDR2 are MNHEY and SVGEGT. CDR3 bases: TGTGCCAGCACCCACAGGGGCCCTGCCCTCTACAATGAGCAGTTCTTC. Protein sequence: CASTHRGPALYNEQFF.